The 17 T cell receptor beta chains listed next were all sequenced from one sample in a study of T cell responses to AZD1222 COVID-19 vaccine. Only in-frame clones appear in the TCRdb table, and some are missing; sequencing was by immunoSEQ multiplex PCR. The sample consists of around 100,000 clones, 90% of them appearing once. The source was peripheral blood, collected on day 0 of AZD1222 vaccination. These receptors originate from an adult in good health.

Details on this clone: The same CDR3 arises from other DNA sequences in this sample as well. This chain uses TRBV19 with TRBJ2-1; D not resolved. Per germline, CDR1 LNHDA and CDR2 SQIVND (reference sequence). V shed 1 base and J shed 6 bases, with 4 bases lying between them. This CDR3 is 12 amino acids long. Written as DNA, the CDR3 is TGTGCCAGTAGTATAGTCGGCAATGAGCAGTTCTTC. This sequence encodes CASSIVGNEQFF.

The chain recombines TRBV18 with TRBJ1-6, with 10 bases matching TRBD1. Losses at the gene ends were 4 bases for V and 7 bases for J; bases not matched to a gene: 4. CDR1 is KGHSH, CDR2 LQKENI, per germline. The length of the CDR3 is 15 residues. This CDR3 is CASSRQGAENSPLHF. CDR3 DNA sequence: TGTGCCAGCTCACGACAGGGGGCGGAAAATTCACCCCTCCACTTT.

Comment on this clone: Within the sample, other DNA sequences also encode this same CDR3. The CDR3 loop is CASSWESYNEQFF. DNA for the CDR3: TGTGCCAGCAGTTGGGAGTCCTACAATGAGCAGTTCTTC. This chain joins TRBV12-3 or TRBV12-4 and TRBJ2-1, with TRBD2 as a possible D gene (5 bases). The CDR3 is made up of 13 amino acids. With 4 bases removed from V and 1 base from J, the gap between germline ends came to 5 bases.

The chain joins TRBV24-1 to TRBJ1-3, with D tentatively TRBD1 (6 bases). The CDR3 covers 15 residues. The V and J ends lost 7 bases and 4 bases respectively, with 16 bases between them. Looked up from germline, CDR1 is KGHDR and CDR2 is SFDVKD. The CDR3 is CATRGGPKAGNTIYF. The DNA for the CDR3 is TGTGCCACCAGGGGGGGGCCCAAAGCGGGAAACACCATATATTTT.

This clone turned up a few times. At one end, the junction sequence differs from germline, possibly due to a read error. V is TRBV12-3 or TRBV12-4 and J is TRBJ2-7, with D perhaps matching TRBD2 (6 bases). This CDR3 spans 11 amino acids. DNA for the CDR3: TGTGCCAGCAGTTTAGGGCTAGCGCCCCACTTC. The encoded protein is CASSLGLAPHF.

The V call is TRBV11-1, the J call TRBJ2-3, with D maybe TRBD2 (5 bases). The CDR3 spans 13 residues. The germline V gene encodes CDR1 SGHAT and CDR2 FQDESV (reference sequence). V shed 0 bases and J shed 7 bases, with 8 bases lying between them. CDR3 in amino acids: CASSLALGHTQYF. The DNA of the CDR3 is TGTGCCAGCAGCTTAGCACTAGGACATACGCAGTATTTT.

The V and J genes are TRBV20-1 and TRBJ1-1, with D perhaps TRBD1 (5 bases). CDR1 is DFQATT and CDR2 is SNEGSKA in the germline V gene (reference sequence). Trimming pared 8 bases from V and 4 bases from J, leaving 11 bases between. The CDR3 is 11 residues long. CDR3 protein: CSPGFRTEAFF. The CDR3 DNA is TGCAGTCCAGGGTTTCGCACTGAAGCTTTCTTT.

V is TRBV9 and J is TRBJ2-3; D remains ambiguous. This CDR3 region has 12 residues. Looked up from germline, CDR1 is SGDLS and CDR2 is YYNGEE. The germline V and J ends were trimmed by 0 bases and 5 bases, with 4 bases remaining between them. The CDR3 loop reads CASSVAEDTQYF. CDR3 nucleotides: TGTGCCAGCAGCGTAGCTGAAGATACGCAGTATTTT. Together with reference TRBV9 and TRBJ2-3, the CDR3 gives the full variable domain: DSGVTQTPKHLITATGQRVTLRCSPRSGDLSVYWYQQSLDQGLQFLIQYYNGEERAKGNILERFSAQQFPDLHSELNLSSLELGDSALYFCASSVAEDTQYFGPGTRLTVL.

This chain connects TRBV15 to TRBJ2-2; perhaps TRBD2 as D (6 bases). The CDR3 is 15 amino acids. Looked up from germline, CDR1 is LNHNV and CDR2 is YYDKDF (reference sequence). Trimming removed 2 bases at V and 3 bases at J, with 10 bases between. CDR3 protein: CATSRWTTDTGELFF. Written as DNA, the CDR3 is TGTGCCACCAGCAGATGGACTACGGACACCGGGGAGCTGTTTTTT.

The chain joins TRBV4-3 to TRBJ1-4; D may be TRBD1 (6 bases). The germline V gene encodes CDR1 LGHNA and CDR2 YSLEER. The ends were cut back, 0 bases at V and 6 bases at J, with 17 bases in the middle. This CDR3 has 17 residues. As DNA, the CDR3 is TGCGCCAGCAGCCAAGATTGGGCAGGGGTTGGGTATGAAAAACTGTTTTTT. It is translated as CASSQDWAGVGYEKLFF.

The chain joins TRBV9 to TRBJ1-1; D is perhaps TRBD1 (6 bases). The CDR3 runs 14 residues. V lost 8 bases, J lost 1 base, and 15 bases lay in between. Germline values: CDR1 SGDLS, CDR2 YYNGEE. The CDR3 DNA is TGTGCCAGTAGCACACAGGGACAGAACACTGAAGCTTTCTTT. It translates to CASSTQGQNTEAFF.

The table lists this clone with a count of one. The chain combines TRBV6-5 with TRBJ1-1; D is unclear. The CDR3 runs 12 residues. Germline V CDR1 and CDR2: MNHEY, SVGAGI. V lost 7 bases and J lost 1, with 7 bases in between. CDR3 in DNA: TGTGCCAGCACTTATGCGAACACTGAAGCTTTCTTT. It codes for CASTYANTEAFF.

DNA of the CDR3: TGTGCCAGCGTGAGGGATAAGAATAGCAATCAGCCCCAGCATTTT. Amino acids: CASVRDKNSNQPQHF. The chain couples TRBV6-5 to TRBJ1-5; D unclear. Germline V gene data show CDR1 as MNHEY and CDR2 as SVGAGI. The CDR3 loop spans 15 amino acids. Trimming took 8 bases from V and 0 from J, leaving 14 bases between them.

The chain links TRBV19 to TRBJ1-4; unclear D gene. CDR3 length equals 16 residues. Trimming took 7 bases from V and 4 from J, leaving 19 bases between them. The V gene's germline CDR1 is LNHDA and CDR2 SQIVND (reference sequence). The CDR3 sequence is CASIPGAAPINEKLFF. Written as DNA, the CDR3 is TGTGCCAGTATCCCAGGAGCGGCCCCGATTAATGAAAAACTGTTTTTT.

The chain has TRBV5-1 and TRBJ2-5; 10 positions agree with TRBD2. CDR3 length equals 19 residues. The junction had 13 bases not matched to a gene; V was cut back by 0 bases and J by 2 bases. Germline CDR1 reads SGHRS; CDR2 reads YFSETQ. CDR3 region: CASSLGVAGLAGVQETQYF. For the CDR3, the DNA is TGCGCCAGCAGCTTGGGCGTAGCGGGGCTAGCGGGGGTGCAAGAGACCCAGTACTTC.

The V gene is TRBV7-2, the J gene TRBJ1-2, with D unclear. Trimming pared 2 bases from V and 3 bases from J, leaving 10 bases between. The CDR3 sequence is 14 residues long. CDR1 and CDR2 (germline): SGHTA, FQGNSA. The DNA of the CDR3 is TGTGCCAGCAGCTTACGGGTGCGGGACTATGGCTACACCTTC. Protein product: CASSLRVRDYGYTF.

This sequence joins TRBV7-9 and TRBJ1-1, with 7 bases identical to TRBD1. The CDR3 runs 14 residues. V lost 2 bases, J lost 6 bases, and 6 bases stayed unmatched. The germline gives CDR1 SEHNR, CDR2 FQNEAQ (reference sequence). This CDR3 is CASSLRIGGPEAFF. CDR3 coding DNA: TGTGCCAGCAGCTTAAGAATAGGGGGCCCTGAAGCTTTCTTT.